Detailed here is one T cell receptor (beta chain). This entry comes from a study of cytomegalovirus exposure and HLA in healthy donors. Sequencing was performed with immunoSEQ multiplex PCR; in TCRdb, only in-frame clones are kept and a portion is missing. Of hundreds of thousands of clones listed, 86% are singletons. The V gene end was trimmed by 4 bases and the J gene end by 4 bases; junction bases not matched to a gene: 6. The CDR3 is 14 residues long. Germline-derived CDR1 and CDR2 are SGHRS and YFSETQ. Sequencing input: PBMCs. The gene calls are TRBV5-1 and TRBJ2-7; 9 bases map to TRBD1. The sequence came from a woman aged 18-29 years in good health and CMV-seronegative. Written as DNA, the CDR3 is TGCGCCAGCAGCGCTCCGGACAGGGGTTACGAGCAGTACTTC. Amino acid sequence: CASSAPDRGYEQYF.